This T cell receptor (beta chain) was identified in a study of blood T cell repertoires in COVID-19. Looking at the study overall: Spain, Italy and the United States supplied samples that represented acute and convalescent COVID-19.

Measured with immunoSEQ multiplex PCR; TCRdb has only the in-frame clones, and not every one. Of 140,000 or so clones listed, 84% are singletons. This clone was counted a single time. V was shortened by 3 bases and J by 8 bases, with 22 bases between the two germline ends. This CDR3 has 17 residues. Germline-derived CDR1 and CDR2 are ENHRY and SYGVKD. The chain is built from TRBV10-3 and TRBJ1-4, with D uncertain. Sequences were obtained from peripheral blood. This sequence originates from a man aged 30-40 years with COVID-19, enrolled during active disease. This CDR3 reads CAISERNLGARNEKLFF. In nucleotides, the CDR3 is TGTGCCATCAGTGAACGGAACCTGGGCGCCAGGAACGAAAAACTGTTTTTT.